This is a list of T cell receptor beta chains from one sample in a study of cytomegalovirus exposure and HLA in healthy donors. Here immunoSEQ multiplex PCR was the method, and the copy in TCRdb shows in-frame clones only, minus some. The sample gives a few hundred thousand clones, around nine tenths of which show up once; 1% is in the top ten. The material sequenced was PBMCs. The receptors derive from a young woman in good health and CMV-seronegative. Both conserved end residues are trimmed from each CDR3. Not every row has a clone size; where given, it reads once, few, many or a size class.

J: TRBJ1-5
V: TRBV2
size: .
CDR3: ASTKRGGNQPQH

J: TRBJ1-4
V: TRBV19
size: .
CDR3: ASRRDEKLF

J: TRBJ1-6
V: TRBV27
size: .
CDR3: ASSFGRGGNSPLH

J: TRBJ2-1
V: TRBV7-9
size: few
CDR3: ASGGQVSYNEQF

J: TRBJ2-5
V: TRBV11-2
size: once
CDR3: ASSPTGKETQY

J: TRBJ2-1
V: TRBV13
size: .
CDR3: ASSPGGGGARYNEQF

J: TRBJ1-2
V: TRBV5-4
size: .
CDR3: ASSLRRDSDYGYT

J: TRBJ1-2
V: TRBV13
size: .
CDR3: ASSFGGQGMGGYT

J: TRBJ2-5
V: TRBV9
size: .
CDR3: ASSVAGTSGGAGETQY

J: TRBJ1-1
V: TRBV4-3
size: .
CDR3: ASSQDSMPVNTEAF

J: TRBJ1-1
V: TRBV2
size: .
CDR3: ASSDSTGTGSTEAF

J: TRBJ1-6
V: TRBV30
size: .
CDR3: AWSAGAGSPLH

J: TRBJ2-5
V: TRBV6-6
size: few
CDR3: ANKRESPETQY

J: .
V: TRBV6-6
size: .
CDR3: ASFSGGGGVHEQY

J: TRBJ2-7
V: TRBV5-4
size: .
CDR3: ASSLDLTGALGEQY

J: TRBJ2-7
V: TRBV30
size: few
CDR3: AWTPGRVEQY

J: TRBJ2-7
V: TRBV5-8
size: .
CDR3: ASSTDRDYEQY

J: TRBJ1-3
V: TRBV11-2
size: .
CDR3: ASSFYRGAKSGNTIY

J: TRBJ2-1
V: TRBV18
size: .
CDR3: ASSPRGTVDNEQF

J: TRBJ2-1
V: TRBV7-2
size: .
CDR3: ASSRRDRGLGNEQF

J: TRBJ1-1
V: TRBV27
size: .
CDR3: ASSSRNTEAF

J: TRBJ2-2
V: TRBV7-2
size: .
CDR3: ASSLDGRLNTGELF

J: TRBJ2-3
V: TRBV4-3
size: .
CDR3: ASSPREGVDTQY

J: .
V: TRBV29-1
size: .
CDR3: SVARLADYEQY

J: TRBJ2-3
V: TRBV27
size: .
CDR3: ASSSPGTGEYTQY

J: TRBJ1-6
V: TRBV6-5
size: .
CDR3: ASSSGTGNSPLH

J: TRBJ2-7
V: TRBV28
size: .
CDR3: ASSLSGRAPEY

J: TRBJ2-5
V: TRBV7-2
size: .
CDR3: ASSPGRLARASETQY

J: TRBJ2-5
V: TRBV11-3
size: .
CDR3: ASSSSVIGETQY

J: TRBJ1-1
V: TRBV6-6
size: .
CDR3: ASGMVLRDTEAF

J: TRBJ2-4
V: TRBV7-9
size: .
CDR3: ASSPRQAGGGPSNIQY

J: TRBJ2-7
V: TRBV7-9
size: .
CDR3: ASSLATGVLGIEQY

J: TRBJ1-2
V: TRBV28
size: few
CDR3: ASSAGTGPYGYT

J: TRBJ2-1
V: TRBV4-1
size: .
CDR3: ASSHQPLATYNEQF

J: TRBJ2-5
V: TRBV2
size: once
CDR3: ASSGQDQETQY

J: TRBJ1-1
V: TRBV9
size: .
CDR3: ASSVAQGSVNTEAF

J: TRBJ2-7
V: TRBV6-5
size: few
CDR3: ASSETTGNEQY

J: TRBJ2-7
V: TRBV6-4
size: .
CDR3: ASSSGRVGGRYEQY

J: TRBJ1-2
V: TRBV6-1
size: .
CDR3: ASSGQFLGTGDGYT

J: TRBJ1-5
V: TRBV4-1
size: .
CDR3: ASSQAYSNQPQH

J: TRBJ1-2
V: TRBV5-6
size: .
CDR3: ASIRIDSWYGYA

J: TRBJ2-5
V: TRBV27
size: .
CDR3: ASSLFRQETQY

J: TRBJ2-7
V: TRBV4-1
size: .
CDR3: ASSLLAISYEQY

J: TRBJ2-1
V: TRBV20-1
size: .
CDR3: GSRGNEQF

J: TRBJ2-3
V: TRBV5-1
size: .
CDR3: ASSLEGSGSVLSTDTQY

J: TRBJ1-1
V: TRBV5-4
size: .
CDR3: ASSQAGSGNTEAF

J: TRBJ2-7
V: TRBV11-3
size: few
CDR3: ASSLAASDSYEQY

J: TRBJ2-5
V: TRBV6-4
size: .
CDR3: ASSERPGETQY

J: TRBJ1-3
V: TRBV5-4
size: .
CDR3: ASSPATGSGNTIY

J: TRBJ2-1
V: TRBV4-1
size: .
CDR3: ASSRAELSYNEQF

J: TRBJ2-1
V: TRBV7-8
size: .
CDR3: ASSTRGTSGYNEQF

J: TRBJ2-3
V: TRBV10-1
size: .
CDR3: ASSSGHSTDTQY

J: TRBJ2-1
V: TRBV5-4
size: .
CDR3: ASSFQKGLANEQF

J: TRBJ1-3
V: TRBV5-1
size: once
CDR3: ASSSGTSGNTIY

J: TRBJ1-2
V: TRBV18
size: .
CDR3: ASSPRFGGFVYGYT

J: .
V: TRBV7-9
size: .
CDR3: ASRAMGPHEQY

J: .
V: TRBV19
size: .
CDR3: ATLGQGFGGSTNEQY

J: TRBJ1-2
V: TRBV6-5
size: .
CDR3: ASSPSWTGGDGYT

J: TRBJ2-3
V: TRBV27
size: .
CDR3: ASSLGLAGSTDTQY